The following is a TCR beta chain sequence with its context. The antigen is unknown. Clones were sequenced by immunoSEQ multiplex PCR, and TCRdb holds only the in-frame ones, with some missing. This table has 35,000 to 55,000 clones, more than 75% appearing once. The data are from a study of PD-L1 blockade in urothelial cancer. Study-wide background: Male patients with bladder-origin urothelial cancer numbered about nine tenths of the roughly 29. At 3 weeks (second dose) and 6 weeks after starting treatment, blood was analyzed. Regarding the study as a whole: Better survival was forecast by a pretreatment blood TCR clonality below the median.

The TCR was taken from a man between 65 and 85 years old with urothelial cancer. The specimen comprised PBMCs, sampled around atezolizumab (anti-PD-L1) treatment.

The CDR3 region is CATSRAQSYEQYF. The CDR3 coding sequence is TGTGCCACCAGCAGAGCACAGAGCTACGAGCAGTACTTC. J is TRBJ2-7 and V is TRBV15; D remains ambiguous. The V and J ends lost 1 base and 3 bases respectively, with 7 bases between them. The CDR3 has 13 amino acids. Germline V gene sequence: CDR1 LNHNV, CDR2 YYDKDF (reference sequence).